A single sample gave rise to the 12 T cell receptor beta chains below, sequenced in a study of T cell repertoires in cytomegalovirus infection. TCRdb independently ran MiXCR on the reads; one entry per CDR3 protein. The data contain a few hundred thousand distinct CDR3 sequences, approximately 15% of them seen just once; the ten biggest clones take up about 45%. The specimen was CD8+ T cells from PBMCs. These receptor sequences come from a human donor in good health (CMV status not recorded). Some clones in this sample may be carry-over from other donors' samples.

This clonotype was found many times. V is TRBV7-8 and J is TRBJ2-7, with 8 bases fitting TRBD1. This CDR3 has 14 residues. Trimming cost V 5 bases and J 3 bases; bases outside gene matches: 6. Germline CDR1 is SGHVS and CDR2 is FQNEAQ. Here the CDR3 DNA reads TGTGCCAGCAGCCCACAGGGGGAGTACTACGAGCAGTACTTC. It encodes CASSPQGEYYEQYF.

Regarding this clonotype: This sequence may be a read error, since a much larger clone differs from it by one base. The rearrangement links TRBV11-1 to TRBJ2-6, with D perhaps TRBD1 (5 bases). Germline values: CDR1 SGHAT, CDR2 FQDESV (reference sequence). The CDR3 runs 19 residues. CDR3 sequence (DNA): TGTGCCAGCAGCTTAGATTGGCGGATCGTCATCTCTGGGGCCAACGTCCCGACTTTC. Its translation is CASSLDWRIVISGANVPTF.

The chain carries TRBV7-9 and TRBJ2-7, with TRBD2 matching over 10 bases. CDR1 is SEHNR and CDR2 is FQNEAQ in the germline V gene (reference sequence). Trimming at V came to 3 bases and at J to 3 bases, leaving 8 bases not matched to a gene. This CDR3 has 16 residues. CDR3 loop: CASSFDPKRGGYEQYF. The CDR3 DNA is TGTGCCAGCAGCTTTGACCCTAAGCGGGGGGGCTACGAGCAGTACTTC.

This clonotype was counted a few times. CDR3 protein: CASSASGGLAYEQYF. CDR3 in DNA: TGTGCCAGCAGCGCCTCAGGGGGTTTGGCCTACGAGCAGTACTTC. The rearrangement uses TRBV5-4 and TRBJ2-7, with 7 bases identical to TRBD1. The CDR3 has 15 amino acids. From germline, CDR1 is SGHNT and CDR2 YYREEE (reference sequence). Trimming cost V 4 bases and J 2 bases; bases outside gene matches: 9.

This clonotype was seen a few times. V and J are TRBV6-4 and TRBJ1-1, with a weak D call TRBD1 (6 bases). Deletions cut 2 bases from V and 0 bases from J, with 13 bases between. Germline loops: CDR1 MRHNA, CDR2 SNTAGT. The CDR3 totals 16 residues. In nucleotides, the CDR3 is TGTGCCAGCAGTGACAACAGGGACCGAATGAACACTGAAGCTTTCTTT. Its translation is CASSDNRDRMNTEAFF.

This clonotype has a count of ten or more. This chain uses TRBV28 with TRBJ2-3; 8 bases align to TRBD2. The germline gives CDR1 MDHEN, CDR2 SYDVKM. With V trimmed by 4 bases and J by 0 bases, 3 bases remained unmatched. CDR3 length: 15 amino acids. CDR3 sequence reads: CASSSLAGSTDTQYF. The CDR3 nucleotides are TGTGCCAGCAGTTCTTTAGCGGGGAGCACAGATACGCAGTATTTT.

This clonotype was observed many times. This sequence joins TRBV7-2 and TRBJ2-3; tentative D call: TRBD1 (6 bases). Trimming pared 5 bases from V and 3 bases from J, leaving 15 bases between. This CDR3 has 15 residues. Germline CDR1 is SGHTA and CDR2 is FQGNSA. The CDR3 reads CASSLRDTTTDTQYF. The CDR3 DNA sequence: TGTGCCAGCAGCCTCCGGGACACCACGACAGATACGCAGTATTTT.

This clonotype was counted only a few times. The rearrangement uses TRBV6-2 or TRBV6-3 and TRBJ2-1; D gene uncertain. The CDR3 contains 12 residues. The V gene's germline CDR1 is MNHEY and CDR2 SVGEGT. The ends were cut back, 8 bases at V and 5 bases at J, with 10 bases in the middle. The DNA for the CDR3 is TGTGCCAGCGACTCAGCCAACAATGAGCAGTTCTTC. Translation: CASDSANNEQFF.

V gene TRBV6-5 combines with J gene TRBJ2-7, with 7 bases aligning to TRBD1. V lost 6 bases to trimming and J lost 4 bases; unmatched junction nucleotides: 6. CDR1 and CDR2 from the germline V gene are MNHEY and SVGAGI. The CDR3 sequence is 13 residues long. DNA of the CDR3: TGTGCCAGCAGCCACGGGACAGAGTACGAGCAGTACTTC. Its translation: CASSHGTEYEQYF.

This clonotype has a handful of counts. This sequence joins TRBV19 and TRBJ2-7, with D perhaps matching TRBD1 (5 bases). Deletions cut 5 bases from V and 5 bases from J, with 16 bases between. The CDR3 loop spans 14 amino acids. In germline, CDR1 is LNHDA, CDR2 SQIVND (reference sequence). The CDR3, as DNA: TGTGCCAGTAGTTGGTCAGGGTCAGGGAACGAGCAGTACTTC. This gives the protein CASSWSGSGNEQYF. Complete variable domain (other parts from reference TRBV19 and TRBJ2-7): DGGITQSPKYLFRKEGQNVTLSCEQNLNHDAMYWYRQDPGQGLRLIYYSQIVNDFQKGDIAEGYSVSREKKESFPLTVTSAQKNPTAFYLCASSWSGSGNEQYFGPGTRLTVT.

The table lists this clonotype with many counts. The V gene is TRBV7-9, the J gene TRBJ2-2; 10 bases match TRBD1. The CDR3 sequence is 16 residues long. Trimming cost V 6 bases and J 3 bases; bases outside gene matches: 7. Germline CDR1 SEHNR, CDR2 FQNEAQ (reference sequence). CDR3 loop: CASRPPGQGYTGELFF. The CDR3 DNA reads as TGTGCCAGCAGGCCCCCGGGACAGGGGTACACCGGGGAGCTGTTTTTT.

This clonotype was counted only a few times. The rearrangement links TRBV2 to TRBJ2-2, with TRBD2 as a possible D gene (5 bases). This CDR3 is built from 12 residues. Per germline, CDR1 SNHLY and CDR2 FYNNEI. Trimming removed 4 bases at V and 6 bases at J, with 6 bases between. This chain's CDR3 is CASSGGPGELFF. The CDR3 DNA is TGTGCCAGCAGTGGCGGGCCCGGGGAGCTGTTTTTT. Full variable domain (missing parts from reference TRBV2 and TRBJ2-2): EPEVTQTPSHQVTQMGQEVILRCVPISNHLYFYWYRQILGQKVEFLVSFYNNEISEKSEIFDDQFSVERPDGSNFTLKIRSTKLEDSAMYFCASSGGPGELFFGEGSRLTVL.